This T cell receptor beta chain stems from a study of read filtering for tumor transcriptome and immune sequencing. The wider study: Among patients, some 17 were male and approximately 15 female, aged 47 to 80 (mean roughly 63). Whole-transcriptome libraries were prepared after DNase treatment. TCR-mapped reads were about 3.5 to 10.27 million with IR-seq versus roughly 85 to 1,400 with RNA-seq.

From around 440 ng of RNA, a library with molecular barcoded alpha/delta and beta/gamma adaptors was made. One entry per CDR3 protein results from TCRdb running MiXCR on the reads. The sample has 8,500 to 9,500 distinct CDR3 sequences, 15% to 20% seen once. The V end lost 2 bases, the J end lost 4 bases, and 15 bases lay between the germline ends. Germline V gene sequence: CDR1 LGHNA, CDR2 YSLEER. This CDR3 spans 15 amino acids. The genes are TRBV4-3 and TRBJ2-7, with D unclear. Sequences were obtained from a population of CD138-negative cells sorted from bone marrow. This receptor was identified in a donor at least 40 years old with multiple myeloma. Here the CDR3 reads CASSQNPNWGYEQYF. The CDR3 DNA reads as TGCGCCAGCAGCCAAAATCCAAACTGGGGTTACGAGCAGTACTTC.